This TCR beta chain emerged from a study of blood T cell repertoires in COVID-19. The overall study: Collection of acute and convalescent COVID-19 samples took place in the United States, Italy and Spain.

V was trimmed by 0 bases and J by 0 bases, leaving 5 bases between them. CDR3 length equals 14 residues. Germline V lookup: CDR1 MNHEY, CDR2 SVGAGI. The Seattle patients, enrolled during active infection, were followed longitudinally. In the source study's methods: Quantification of nucleated cells was approximated via reference gene primer amplification. TCRdb keeps only in-frame clones here, not all; method: immunoSEQ multiplex PCR. Clone size and the V and J calls come from that table; the DNA yielded D and trimming. In the table there are about 410,000 clones, 89% of which are singletons. As for this clone: Other DNA sequences in this specimen translate into the identical CDR3.

This chain connects TRBV6-5 to TRBJ1-1; no reliable D call. The TCR was taken from a woman in her 40s with COVID-19, enrolled during active disease. The sample consisted of peripheral blood. CDR3 region: CASSYSRVNTEAFF. As DNA, the CDR3 is TGTGCCAGCAGTTACTCTCGGGTGAACACTGAAGCTTTCTTT.